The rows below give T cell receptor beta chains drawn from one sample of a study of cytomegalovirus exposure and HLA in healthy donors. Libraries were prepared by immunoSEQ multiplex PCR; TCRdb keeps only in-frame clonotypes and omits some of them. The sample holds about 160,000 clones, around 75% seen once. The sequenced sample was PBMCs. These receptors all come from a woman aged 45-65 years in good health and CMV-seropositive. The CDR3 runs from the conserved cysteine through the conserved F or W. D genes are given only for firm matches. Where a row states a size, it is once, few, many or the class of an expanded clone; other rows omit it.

CDR3 protein: CASTLTRGYEQYF; CDR3 DNA: TGTGCCAGCACCCTAACCCGGGGATACGAGCAGTACTTC; clone size: .; V gene: TRBV6-5; CDR3 length: 13; J gene: TRBJ2-7; D gene: .
CDR3 protein: CASSFPPGQGTDTQYF; CDR3 DNA: TGCGCCAGCAGCTTTCCGCCGGGACAGGGAACAGATACGCAGTATTTT; clone size: few; V gene: TRBV5-1; CDR3 length: 16; J gene: TRBJ2-3; D gene: TRBD1
CDR3 protein: CASSLGQGNQPQHF; CDR3 DNA: TGTGCCAGCAGCTTAGGCCAGGGCAATCAGCCCCAGCATTTT; clone size: .; V gene: TRBV11-2; CDR3 length: 14; J gene: TRBJ1-5; D gene: .
CDR3 protein: CASSTRTGSGNTIYF; CDR3 DNA: TGTGCCAGTAGTACCAGGACAGGCTCTGGAAACACCATATATTTT; clone size: few; V gene: TRBV19; CDR3 length: 15; J gene: TRBJ1-3; D gene: TRBD1
CDR3 protein: CASSGRFEQFF; CDR3 DNA: TGTGCCAGCAGCGGGCGCTTTGAGCAGTTCTTC; clone size: .; V gene: TRBV7-2; CDR3 length: 11; J gene: TRBJ2-1; D gene: .
CDR3 protein: CASSLNFYTEAFF; CDR3 DNA: TGCGCCAGCAGCCTAAATTTCTACACTGAAGCTTTCTTT; clone size: few; V gene: TRBV5-1; CDR3 length: 13; J gene: TRBJ1-1; D gene: .
CDR3 protein: CASSTRDRVNSNQPQHF; CDR3 DNA: TGTGCCAGCAGTACTCGGGACAGGGTAAATAGCAATCAGCCCCAGCATTTT; clone size: .; V gene: TRBV2; CDR3 length: 17; J gene: TRBJ1-5; D gene: TRBD1
CDR3 protein: CASSYSPRGEKLFF; CDR3 DNA: TGTGCCAGCAGTTACTCGCCCAGGGGTGAAAAACTGTTTTTT; clone size: .; V gene: TRBV6-5; CDR3 length: 14; J gene: TRBJ1-4; D gene: .
CDR3 protein: CASSVRYEQYF; CDR3 DNA: TGTGCCAGCAGCGTGAGATACGAGCAGTACTTC; clone size: .; V gene: TRBV9; CDR3 length: 11; J gene: TRBJ2-7; D gene: .
CDR3 protein: CAISEFPVVTGSSYEQYF; CDR3 DNA: TGTGCCATCAGTGAGTTCCCGGTAGTGACAGGGAGCTCCTACGAGCAGTACTTC; clone size: .; V gene: TRBV10-3; CDR3 length: 18; J gene: TRBJ2-7; D gene: TRBD1
CDR3 protein: CASSLGQLNQPQHF; CDR3 DNA: TGTGCCAGCAGCCTAGGACAGCTCAATCAGCCCCAGCATTTT; clone size: .; V gene: TRBV11-1; CDR3 length: 14; J gene: TRBJ1-5; D gene: .
CDR3 protein: CASSSIGTGARWGDSPLHF; CDR3 DNA: TGTGCCAGCAGCTCAATCGGGACAGGGGCGAGATGGGGCGATTCACCCCTCCACTTT; clone size: .; V gene: TRBV7-9; CDR3 length: 19; J gene: TRBJ1-6; D gene: TRBD1
CDR3 protein: CASSLIEASSGNTIYF; CDR3 DNA: TGTGCCAGCAGCTTGATTGAGGCTTCCTCTGGAAACACCATATATTTT; clone size: .; V gene: TRBV5-6; CDR3 length: 16; J gene: TRBJ1-3; D gene: .
CDR3 protein: CASRREFFSYNEQFF; CDR3 DNA: TGCGCCAGCAGGAGGGAGTTCTTCTCCTACAATGAGCAGTTCTTC; clone size: .; V gene: TRBV4-1; CDR3 length: 15; J gene: TRBJ2-1; D gene: .
CDR3 protein: CASSLGASGEETQYF; CDR3 DNA: TGCGCCAGCAGCTTGGGAGCCTCGGGGGAAGAGACCCAGTACTTC; clone size: .; V gene: TRBV5-1; CDR3 length: 15; J gene: TRBJ2-5; D gene: .
CDR3 protein: CASSLIGQGSNEQFF; CDR3 DNA: TGTGCCAGCAGCTTAATCGGGCAGGGGAGTAATGAGCAGTTCTTC; clone size: .; V gene: TRBV7-3; CDR3 length: 15; J gene: TRBJ2-1; D gene: .
CDR3 protein: CASSQSTGPPSNYGYTF; CDR3 DNA: TGCGCCAGCAGCCAATCCACAGGGCCCCCTTCGAACTATGGCTACACCTTC; clone size: few; V gene: TRBV4-1; CDR3 length: 17; J gene: TRBJ1-2; D gene: .
CDR3 protein: CASSLGGDRDSPLHF; CDR3 DNA: TGTGCCAGCAGCTTAGGTGGGGACAGAGATTCACCCCTCCACTTT; clone size: .; V gene: TRBV7-2; CDR3 length: 15; J gene: TRBJ1-6; D gene: TRBD1
CDR3 protein: CASSAGMNTEAFF; CDR3 DNA: TGTGCCAGCAGCGCCGGGATGAACACTGAAGCTTTCTTT; clone size: .; V gene: TRBV14; CDR3 length: 13; J gene: TRBJ1-1; D gene: .
CDR3 protein: CASSEATGGRTGELFF; CDR3 DNA: TGTGCCAGCAGTGAAGCAACAGGGGGGCGGACCGGGGAGCTGTTTTTT; clone size: .; V gene: TRBV2; CDR3 length: 16; J gene: TRBJ2-2; D gene: TRBD1